These T cell receptor beta chains were read from a single sample in a study of CD8 T cells in Susac syndrome. Each CDR3 protein gets one entry after TCRdb re-called the immunoSEQ multiplex PCR reads with MiXCR. The table shows around 200,000 distinct CDR3 sequences, with approximately 94% occurring only once. The material sequenced was CD4+ T cells from PBMCs. The receptors were gathered from a human donor with Susac syndrome. Each CDR3 is given with its conserved first and last residue. The order of the fields is V gene, J gene, CDR3 protein.

v_call: TRBV2
j_call: TRBJ1-2
cdr3_aa: CASSGGYGYTF

v_call: TRBV4-3
j_call: TRBJ2-1
cdr3_aa: CASSQDLLAKDEQFF

v_call: TRBV5-4
j_call: TRBJ2-1
cdr3_aa: CASSLVSVSYNEQFF

v_call: TRBV12-5
j_call: TRBJ1-1
cdr3_aa: CASKVQSQSTEAFF

v_call: TRBV3-1
j_call: TRBJ2-1
cdr3_aa: CASSQDGGPYNEQFF

v_call: TRBV29-1
j_call: TRBJ1-6
cdr3_aa: CSAGTGGNSPLHF

v_call: TRBV30
j_call: TRBJ1-3
cdr3_aa: CVWRAIGANSGNTIYF

v_call: TRBV6-5
j_call: TRBJ1-5
cdr3_aa: CASSNDGDQPQHF

v_call: TRBV20-1
j_call: TRBJ2-7
cdr3_aa: CSAIQPRTGSYEQYF

v_call: TRBV11-1
j_call: TRBJ2-2
cdr3_aa: CASSTPGTGGTGELFF

v_call: TRBV6-6
j_call: TRBJ1-3
cdr3_aa: CASSYPRTGGNTIYF

v_call: TRBV5-6
j_call: TRBJ2-5
cdr3_aa: CASSLSVGQETQYF

v_call: TRBV7-3
j_call: TRBJ2-2
cdr3_aa: CASSLSSPGELFF

v_call: TRBV7-9
j_call: TRBJ2-1
cdr3_aa: CASTEGVYNEQFF

v_call: TRBV12-3/TRBV12-4
j_call: TRBJ2-2
cdr3_aa: CASSSTGQLTGELFF

v_call: TRBV4-1
j_call: TRBJ1-2
cdr3_aa: CASSGGGPNSYGYTF

v_call: TRBV20-1
j_call: TRBJ1-2
cdr3_aa: CSASDRANYGYTF

v_call: TRBV12-3/TRBV12-4
j_call: TRBJ2-5
cdr3_aa: CASSSNTGQGTAETQYF

v_call: TRBV28
j_call: TRBJ1-4
cdr3_aa: CASNTRGEKLFF

v_call: TRBV11-3
j_call: TRBJ2-5
cdr3_aa: CASSSRDQETQYF

v_call: TRBV9
j_call: TRBJ2-1
cdr3_aa: CASSVSGGARNEQFF

v_call: TRBV3-1
j_call: TRBJ1-6
cdr3_aa: CASSHSTDSPLHF

v_call: TRBV4-1
j_call: TRBJ2-3
cdr3_aa: CASSQEGGPTTTDTQYF

v_call: TRBV30
j_call: TRBJ1-2
cdr3_aa: CAWSQTQGAPLDYTF

v_call: TRBV9
j_call: TRBJ1-2
cdr3_aa: CASSVGTETNYGYTF

v_call: TRBV9
j_call: TRBJ2-7
cdr3_aa: CASSVAAKRGPLSYEQYF